The rows below give T cell receptor beta chains drawn from one sample of a study of post-analysis software for immune sequencing data. A single record per CDR3 protein comes from TCRdb applying MiXCR to the PCR reads. The sample lists about 260,000 distinct CDR3 sequences; 30% to 45% were seen once. Sequencing input: blood. These receptors all come from a girl under 18 with multiple sclerosis. CDR3s include the opening cysteine and the closing phenylalanine or tryptophan. Each record gives: D gene, J gene, clone size, V gene, CDR3 protein, CDR3 DNA. D genes are given only for firm matches. Size is omitted from some rows. Given values are once, few, many or a class for expanded clones.

D gene: -
J gene: TRBJ1-5
clone size: many
V gene: TRBV15
CDR3 protein: CATSIKGRHSNQPQHF
CDR3 DNA: TGTGCCACCAGCATCAAAGGACGGCATAGCAATCAGCCCCAGCATTTT

D gene: TRBD2
J gene: TRBJ2-1
clone size: many
V gene: TRBV20-1
CDR3 protein: CSASSSGGIGNEQFF
CDR3 DNA: TGCAGTGCTAGTTCTAGCGGGGGGATAGGCAATGAGCAGTTCTTC

D gene: TRBD2
J gene: TRBJ2-3
clone size: many
V gene: TRBV7-9
CDR3 protein: CASSSLGAGDTDTQYF
CDR3 DNA: TGTGCCAGCAGCTCCCTGGGAGCGGGAGACACAGATACGCAGTATTTT

D gene: -
J gene: TRBJ2-5
clone size: many
V gene: TRBV19
CDR3 protein: CASSTPYQETQYF
CDR3 DNA: TGTGCCAGTAGTACCCCCTACCAAGAGACCCAGTACTTC

D gene: -
J gene: TRBJ2-1
clone size: many
V gene: TRBV7-6
CDR3 protein: CASSLGQGTANEQFF
CDR3 DNA: TGTGCCAGCAGCTTGGGACAAGGGACCGCCAATGAGCAGTTCTTC

D gene: TRBD2
J gene: TRBJ2-1
clone size: -
V gene: TRBV7-2
CDR3 protein: CASSPLWTSGNEQFF
CDR3 DNA: TGTGCCAGCAGCCCCCTATGGACTAGCGGCAATGAGCAGTTCTTC

D gene: TRBD1
J gene: TRBJ2-1
clone size: -
V gene: TRBV20-1
CDR3 protein: CSAKQGGFIDEQFF
CDR3 DNA: TGCAGTGCAAAACAGGGGGGTTTTATCGATGAGCAGTTCTTC

D gene: -
J gene: TRBJ1-1
clone size: many
V gene: TRBV4-1
CDR3 protein: CASSQAGSGDGDTEAFF
CDR3 DNA: TGCGCCAGCAGCCAAGCCGGGTCAGGTGACGGGGACACTGAAGCTTTCTTT

D gene: -
J gene: TRBJ2-7
clone size: -
V gene: TRBV28
CDR3 protein: CASSMGLGSGSYEQYF
CDR3 DNA: TGTGCCAGCAGCATGGGTCTGGGTTCAGGGAGTTACGAGCAGTACTTC

D gene: TRBD2
J gene: TRBJ2-1
clone size: -
V gene: TRBV20-1
CDR3 protein: CSARLPSGRAHEQFF
CDR3 DNA: TGCAGTGCTAGGCTCCCTAGCGGGAGGGCCCATGAGCAGTTCTTC

D gene: -
J gene: TRBJ2-5
clone size: many
V gene: TRBV3-1
CDR3 protein: CASSIRRQEETQYF
CDR3 DNA: TGTGCCAGCAGCATCCGACGACAGGAAGAGACCCAGTACTTC

D gene: -
J gene: TRBJ2-1
clone size: -
V gene: TRBV4-1
CDR3 protein: CASSQGTSSSYNEQVF
CDR3 DNA: TGCGCCAGCAGCCAGGGGACCTCGAGCTCCTACAATGAGCAGGTCTTC

D gene: TRBD1
J gene: TRBJ1-6
clone size: -
V gene: TRBV15
CDR3 protein: CATSNGQVYNSPLRF
CDR3 DNA: TGTGCCACCAGCAACGGACAGGTCTATAATTCGCCCCTCCGCTTT

D gene: -
J gene: TRBJ1-1
clone size: few
V gene: TRBV6-5
CDR3 protein: CASSYSRGPGAEAFF
CDR3 DNA: TGTGCCAGCAGTTACTCTCGGGGGCCAGGGGCTGAAGCTTTCTTT

D gene: -
J gene: TRBJ1-2
clone size: -
V gene: TRBV11-2
CDR3 protein: CANSLDNTYGYTF
CDR3 DNA: TGTGCCAACAGCTTAGATAACACCTATGGCTACACCTTC

D gene: -
J gene: TRBJ2-5
clone size: -
V gene: TRBV7-8
CDR3 protein: CASSSSSFETQYF
CDR3 DNA: TGTGCCAGCAGCTCTTCCTCCTTTGAGACCCAGTACTTC

D gene: -
J gene: TRBJ2-3
clone size: -
V gene: TRBV12-3/TRBV12-4
CDR3 protein: CASSQDRMSTDTQYF
CDR3 DNA: TGTGCCAGCAGCCAGGACCGTATGAGCACAGATACGCAGTATTTT